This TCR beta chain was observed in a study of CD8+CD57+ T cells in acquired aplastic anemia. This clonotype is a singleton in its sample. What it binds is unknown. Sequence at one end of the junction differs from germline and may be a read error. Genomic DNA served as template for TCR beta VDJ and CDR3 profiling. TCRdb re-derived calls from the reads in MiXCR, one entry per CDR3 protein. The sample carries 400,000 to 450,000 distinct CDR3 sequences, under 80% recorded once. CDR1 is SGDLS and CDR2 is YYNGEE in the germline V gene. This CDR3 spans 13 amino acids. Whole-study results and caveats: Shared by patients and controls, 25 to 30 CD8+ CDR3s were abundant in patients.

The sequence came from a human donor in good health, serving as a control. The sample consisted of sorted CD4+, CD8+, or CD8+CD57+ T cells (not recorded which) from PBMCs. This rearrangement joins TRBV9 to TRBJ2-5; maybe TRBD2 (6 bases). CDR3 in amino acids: CASSGDVAADTQF. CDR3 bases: TGTGCCAGCAGCGGGGATGTAGCGGCAGATACGCAGTTC.